This T cell receptor beta chain stems from a study of shared clonotypes between healthy human individuals. Study background: Ranging from 18 to 49 in age, donors were a couple of women and a few men. Every donor yielded three CD4 naive, three CD4 memory, two CD8 naive and one CD8 memory plate. Broader study findings: Across a handful of donors, naive CD4 shared roughly 5%, naive CD8 more than 3%, memory CD4 2% to 2.5%, memory CD8 0.4% to 0.5%.

The assay was run at deep level. Sequencing used immunoSEQ multiplex PCR; TCRdb keeps in-frame clones, though not all of them. The sample lists about 2 million clones, about 95% occurring once. Positively selected for CCR7, the CD45RO-negative cells used as naive CD8 cells excluded terminally differentiated effector memory CD45RA+ cells. As for this clone: Its antigen is still unknown.

This CDR3 has 16 residues. V was cut by 1 base and J by 7 bases, with 18 bases left in between. Germline-derived CDR1 and CDR2 are SGHRS and YFSETQ. Sequencing was carried out using naive CD8+ T cells sorted from blood. The chain recombines TRBV5-1 with TRBJ2-1; no firm D call. The receptor comes from a man between 18 and 29 years old in good health. For the CDR3, the DNA is TGCGCCAGCAGCTTGAGGTTGGGTCACGTCGGAAATGAGCAGTTCTTC. Translation gives CASSLRLGHVGNEQFF.